The sequence of this TCR beta chain was determined in a study of neoadjuvant anti-PD-1 for oral cavity cancer. As for the study in general: Patients mostly received three to four biweekly nivolumab doses at 3 mg/kg before surgery.

This clone was recorded a few times. Time point meaning: after neoadjuvant nivolumab, at surgical resection. PBMCs were not maintained or expanded in culture before analysis. The table came from immunoSEQ multiplex PCR; TCRdb's copy has only in-frame clones and leaves some out. This sample yields tens of thousands of clones, of which 60% to 80% are seen a single time; more than 4% belongs to the top ten. This sample comprised PBMCs, obtained after nivolumab (anti-PD-1) treatment. The receptor was derived from a person between 40 and 85 years old with oral cavity squamous cell carcinoma.

The CDR3 loop is CSATLVETQYF. As DNA, the CDR3 is TGCAGTGCAACCCTTGTGGAGACCCAGTACTTC. The V gene is TRBV20-1, the J gene TRBJ2-5; D gene uncertain. Germline loops: CDR1 DFQATT, CDR2 SNEGSKA (reference sequence). The CDR3 covers 11 residues. Deletions cut 6 bases from V and 5 bases from J, with 10 bases between.